Following are 26 T cell receptor beta chains from one sample sequenced in a study of cytomegalovirus exposure and HLA in healthy donors. PCR involved 60 Vbeta and 13 Jbeta primers. The method was immunoSEQ multiplex PCR; TCRdb's version includes in-frame clones alone and lacks a portion of them. Among roughly 100,000 clones listed, roughly three quarters were seen once. Sequencing used PBMCs. The receptors here all came from a man aged 35 to 55 in good health and CMV-seronegative.

There are a few counts of this clone. The chain joins TRBV7-9 to TRBJ1-2, with 7 bases lining up with TRBD1. V dropped 4 bases and J dropped 5; count of bases not matched to a gene: 10. Germline V gene sequence: CDR1 SEHNR, CDR2 FQNEAQ (reference sequence). The CDR3 runs to 15 residues. CDR3 bases: TGTGCCAGCAGCTCTACGGGACAGAGCCCGTATGGCTACACCTTC. This sequence encodes CASSSTGQSPYGYTF.

A note on this clone: Other DNA sequences of this sample code for an identical CDR3. The chain has TRBV28 and TRBJ1-2, with 8 positions matching TRBD1. Germline loops: CDR1 MDHEN, CDR2 SYDVKM. The CDR3 has 12 residues. V was pared by 4 bases and J by 7 bases, with 2 bases of the junction left unmatched. The CDR3 here is CASSSGQGGYTF. The DNA for the CDR3 is TGTGCCAGCAGTTCCGGACAGGGTGGCTACACCTTC.

V gene TRBV6-6 combines with J gene TRBJ2-5; D call uncertain. CDR1 and CDR2 from the germline V gene are MNHNY and SVGAGI (reference sequence). V was cut by 0 bases and J by 1 base, with 6 bases left in between. The CDR3 spans 14 residues. The CDR3 reads CASSYSYSQETQYF. The CDR3 bases are TGTGCCAGCAGTTACTCGTACAGCCAAGAGACCCAGTACTTC.

The rearrangement joins TRBV5-1 to TRBJ2-5; tentative D call: TRBD1 (6 bases). Trimming stripped 3 bases from V and 7 bases from J, with 10 bases between. Per germline, CDR1 SGHRS and CDR2 YFSETQ. The length of the CDR3 is 12 residues. As DNA, the CDR3 is TGCGCCAGCAGCTACCAAGGGGGGACCCAGTACTTC. This codes for CASSYQGGTQYF.

This clone was seen more than once but under ten times. An end of the junction differs from the germline gene, which may be a read error. The rearrangement uses TRBV7-9 and TRBJ2-7, with no clear D. The CDR3 length is 12 residues. Germline V gene sequence: CDR1 SEHNR, CDR2 FQNEAQ (reference sequence). The CDR3 loop reads CSSSPSPYEQYF. CDR3 DNA sequence: TGTTCCAGCAGCCCATCCCCCTACGAGCAGTACTTC.

This chain uses TRBV29-1 with TRBJ2-7; 12 bases map to TRBD2. The ends lost 4 bases at V and 5 bases at J; junction bases unmatched: 3. Per germline, CDR1 SQVTM and CDR2 ANQGSEA. CDR3 length: 13 amino acids. The CDR3 bases are TGCAGCGTTGCGGGACTAGCGGGCCACGAGCAGTACTTC. This sequence encodes CSVAGLAGHEQYF.

The chain has TRBV30 and TRBJ2-3, with a possible D match to TRBD2 (5 bases). V was cut by 1 base and J by 5 bases, with 7 bases left in between. CDR3 size: 12 residues. In germline, CDR1 is GTSNPN, CDR2 SVGIG (reference sequence). As DNA, the CDR3 is TGTGCCTGGAGTGGAGGAGGAGATACGCAGTATTTT. This sequence encodes CAWSGGGDTQYF.

This clone was detected only a few times. The chain uses TRBV7-6 and TRBJ2-7; tentatively, D is TRBD2 (6 bases). The CDR3 loop spans 17 amino acids. Trimming pared 5 bases from V and 2 bases from J, leaving 22 bases between. Germline V gene sequence: CDR1 SGHVS, CDR2 FNYEAQ. CDR3 residues: CASSPNSDTSRTYEQYF. The CDR3 DNA reads TGTGCCAGCAGCCCTAACTCCGACACTAGCCGAACCTACGAGCAGTACTTC. The full variable domain, its missing parts supplied by reference TRBV7-6 and TRBJ2-7, is GAGVSQSPRYKVTKRGQDVALRCDPISGHVSLYWYRQALGQGPEFLTYFNYEAQQDKSGLPNDRFSAERPEGSISTLTIQRTEQRDSAMYRCASSPNSDTSRTYEQYFGPGTRLTVT.

By frequency in the sample, this clone is medium-sized. The chain combines TRBV7-2 with TRBJ2-1; 9 bases agree with TRBD2. This CDR3 region has 17 residues. V shed 3 bases and J 8 bases; nucleotides not matched to a gene: 14. Germline values: CDR1 SGHTA, CDR2 FQGNSA. CDR3 in DNA: TGTGCCAGCAGCTTCCTAATGGCGGGGGGGCGAAGCGATGAGCAGTTCTTC. Its translation is CASSFLMAGGRSDEQFF. The full variable domain, in which reference TRBV7-2 and TRBJ2-1 provide the parts outside the CDR3, is GAGVSQSPSNKVTEKGKDVELRCDPISGHTALYWYRQSLGQGLEFLIYFQGNSAPDKSGLPSDRFSAERTGGSVSTLTIQRTQQEDSAVYLCASSFLMAGGRSDEQFFGPGTRLTVL.

The gene calls are TRBV6-6 and TRBJ1-1, with 7 bases fitting TRBD1. The germline CDR1 and CDR2 sequences are MNHNY and SVGAGI (reference sequence). The ends lost 3 bases at V and 5 bases at J; junction bases unmatched: 12. This CDR3 comprises 16 residues. The CDR3 DNA follows: TGTGCCAGCAGTTATCGGGCAGGGGGTCGAGGGACTGAAGCTTTCTTT. Its protein is CASSYRAGGRGTEAFF.

The V gene is TRBV28, the J gene TRBJ1-1, with D perhaps matching TRBD1 (5 bases). Trimming shortened V by 3 bases and J by 0 bases, and 8 bases separated the two germline ends. The CDR3 length is 14 residues. Germline values: CDR1 MDHEN, CDR2 SYDVKM. The DNA for the CDR3 is TGTGCCAGCAGTTTGGGGGGGATGAACACTGAAGCTTTCTTT. This translates into CASSLGGMNTEAFF.

The chain joins TRBV6-5 to TRBJ1-2; D is possibly TRBD1 (6 bases). V was pared by 6 bases and J by 0 bases, with 14 bases between. Germline V CDR1 and CDR2: MNHEY, SVGAGI. The CDR3 runs to 15 residues. Written as DNA, the CDR3 is TGTGCCAGCAGCCTAGGACAGCGAGCTAACTATGGCTACACCTTC. This sequence encodes CASSLGQRANYGYTF.

V and J are TRBV5-1 and TRBJ2-1; D might be TRBD2 (5 bases). Germline lookup yields CDR1 SGHRS and CDR2 YFSETQ. V was pared by 0 bases and J by 5 bases, with 18 bases between. The CDR3 sequence is 17 residues long. DNA for the CDR3: TGCGCCAGCAGCTTGGAGTTCGCGCGAGGGTTCGACAATGAGCAGTTCTTC. This sequence encodes CASSLEFARGFDNEQFF.

The chain has TRBV6-4 and TRBJ1-2; the match to TRBD1 covers 12 bases. Germline assignment: CDR1 MRHNA and CDR2 SNTAGT. The CDR3 extends over 17 amino acids. Losses at the gene ends were 3 bases for V and 4 bases for J; bases not matched to a gene: 9. This CDR3 reads CASSEMSGTGGVYGYTF. DNA of the CDR3: TGTGCCAGCAGTGAGATGTCCGGGACAGGGGGCGTCTATGGCTACACCTTC.

The rearrangement joins TRBV28 to TRBJ1-5; tentative D call: TRBD1 (6 bases). V was cut by 6 bases and J by 5 bases, with 17 bases left in between. The V gene's germline CDR1 is MDHEN and CDR2 SYDVKM. The CDR3 sequence is 15 residues long. In DNA, the CDR3 is TGTGCCAGCAGGCTTTGGGGCAGGGGAGATCAGCCCCAGCATTTT. Translation: CASRLWGRGDQPQHF.

J is TRBJ1-3 and V is TRBV4-1; 9 nucleotides match TRBD1. The trim removed 2 bases at V and 2 bases at J, leaving 4 bases unmatched. Per germline, CDR1 MGHRA and CDR2 YSYEKL. This CDR3 comprises 16 residues. The CDR3 is CASSQPRDRAGNTIYF. The CDR3 coding sequence is TGCGCCAGCAGCCAACCACGGGACAGGGCTGGAAACACCATATATTTT.

V is TRBV28 and J is TRBJ2-1; D remains ambiguous. CDR1 is MDHEN and CDR2 is SYDVKM in the germline V gene. The CDR3 is made up of 14 amino acids. The ends were cut back, 3 bases at V and 6 bases at J, with 12 bases in the middle. The CDR3 reads CASSLNGLGNEQFF. CDR3 bases: TGTGCCAGCAGTTTGAACGGTCTAGGCAATGAGCAGTTCTTC. Full variable domain (missing parts from reference TRBV28 and TRBJ2-1): DVKVTQSSRYLVKRTGEKVFLECVQDMDHENMFWYRQDPGLGLRLIYFSYDVKMKEKGDIPEGYSVSREKKERFSLILESASTNQTSMYLCASSLNGLGNEQFFGPGTRLTVL.

The V call is TRBV2, the J call TRBJ1-2, with D maybe TRBD1 (6 bases). The CDR3 is 14 amino acids. V lost 2 bases and J lost 4, with 11 bases in between. CDR1 and CDR2 from the germline V gene are SNHLY and FYNNEI. CDR3 sequence reads: CASSEFIGGYGYTF. As DNA, the CDR3 is TGTGCCAGCAGTGAATTTATAGGGGGCTATGGCTACACCTTC.

The chain employs TRBV27 and TRBJ1-4; D may be TRBD1 (6 bases). This CDR3 has 14 amino acids. V was trimmed by 2 bases and J by 7 bases, leaving 11 bases between them. In germline, CDR1 is MNHEY, CDR2 SMNVEV (reference sequence). The CDR3 loop is CASSLTGNFEKLFF. The CDR3 DNA reads as TGTGCCAGCAGTTTAACAGGGAATTTTGAAAAACTGTTTTTT.

This clone has only one observation. This rearrangement joins TRBV7-8 to TRBJ1-6, with D uncertain. V was pared by 2 bases and J by 13 bases, with 9 bases between. CDR3 size: 12 residues. CDR1 and CDR2 (germline): SGHVS, FQNEAQ. The CDR3 DNA is TGTGCCAGCAGCTTAAGCCGTGTCCCCCTCCACTTT. Translated, it gives CASSLSRVPLHF.

J is TRBJ1-1 and V is TRBV12-5; maybe TRBD1 (5 bases). V shed 6 bases and J shed 2 bases, with 10 bases lying between them. Germline loops: CDR1 LGHNT, CDR2 FRNRAP. The CDR3 totals 13 residues. The CDR3 sequence: CASGQDINTEAFF. The CDR3 DNA reads as TGTGCTAGTGGCCAGGACATAAACACTGAAGCTTTCTTT.

This chain joins TRBV5-4 and TRBJ2-1, with D possibly TRBD2 on 5 matching bases. The ends were cut back, 0 bases at V and 7 bases at J, with 5 bases in the middle. CDR3 length equals 12 residues. The germline V gene has CDR1 SGHNT and CDR2 YYREEE (reference sequence). CDR3 sequence reads: CASSLGGNEQFF. CDR3 nucleotides: TGTGCCAGCAGCTTGGGAGGGAATGAGCAGTTCTTC.

The chain couples TRBV27 to TRBJ2-5; no definite D call. The J call may be wrong; the DNA end is better matched by TRBJ2-7. CDR1 and CDR2 (germline): MNHEY, SMNVEV (reference sequence). This CDR3 is 13 amino acids long. CDR3 coding DNA: TGTGCCAGCACCTTGGGCCCACAATACGAGCAGTACTTC. Translating it yields CASTLGPQYEQYF.

This clone occurred a few times. The chain recombines TRBV7-9 with TRBJ1-3; no clear D. Germline V gene data show CDR1 as SEHNR and CDR2 as FQNEAQ (reference sequence). The CDR3 is 14 residues long. V shed 10 bases and J shed 1 base, with 14 bases lying between them. DNA for the CDR3: TGTGCCATCCTACCCCTGTCTTCTGGAAACACCATATATTTT. It translates to CAILPLSSGNTIYF.

The gene calls are TRBV5-1 and TRBJ2-1, with 14 nucleotides matching TRBD2. The trim removed 4 bases at V and 5 bases at J, leaving 2 bases unmatched. This CDR3 has 15 residues. CDR1 is SGHRS and CDR2 is YFSETQ in the germline V gene. CDR3 protein: CASSPGLAGDNEQFF. As DNA, the CDR3 is TGCGCCAGCAGCCCGGGACTAGCGGGGGACAATGAGCAGTTCTTC.

V usage is TRBV15 and J usage is TRBJ2-5, with TRBD2 identical over 7 bases. CDR1 is LNHNV and CDR2 is YYDKDF in the germline V gene (reference sequence). V trimming: 6 bases; J trimming: 2 bases; junction bases outside the gene matches: 6. This CDR3 comprises 14 residues. CDR3 region: CATRAAGAQETQYF. The CDR3 DNA reads TGTGCCACCAGGGCGGCGGGAGCACAAGAGACCCAGTACTTC.